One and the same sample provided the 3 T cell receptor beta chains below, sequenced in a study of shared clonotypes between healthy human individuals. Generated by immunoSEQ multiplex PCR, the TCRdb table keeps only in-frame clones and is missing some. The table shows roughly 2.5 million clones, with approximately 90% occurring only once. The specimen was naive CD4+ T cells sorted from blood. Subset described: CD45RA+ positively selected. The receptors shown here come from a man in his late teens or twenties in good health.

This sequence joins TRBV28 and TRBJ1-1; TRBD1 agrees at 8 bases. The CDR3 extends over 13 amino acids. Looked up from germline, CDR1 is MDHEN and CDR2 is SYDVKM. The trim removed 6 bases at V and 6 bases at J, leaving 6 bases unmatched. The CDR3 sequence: CASSPGQVPEAFF. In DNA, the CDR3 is TGTGCCAGCAGCCCGGGACAGGTCCCTGAAGCTTTCTTT.

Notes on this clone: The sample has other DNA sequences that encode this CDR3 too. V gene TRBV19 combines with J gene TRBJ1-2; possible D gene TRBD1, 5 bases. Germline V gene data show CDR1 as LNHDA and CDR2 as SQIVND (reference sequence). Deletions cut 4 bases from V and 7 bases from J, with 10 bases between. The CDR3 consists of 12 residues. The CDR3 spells CASSKGTGGYTF. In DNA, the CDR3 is TGTGCCAGTAGTAAAGGGACCGGTGGCTACACCTTC.

This CDR3 is CASSAGQVVGEKLFF. CDR3 nucleotides: TGTGCCAGCAGTGCCGGACAGGTAGTAGGGGAAAAACTGTTTTTT. This rearrangement joins TRBV6-5 to TRBJ1-4, with 7 bases identical to TRBD1. Germline trimming cut 5 bases from V and 8 bases from J; bases unmatched to any gene: 11. The CDR3 runs 15 residues. CDR1 is MNHEY, CDR2 SVGAGI, per germline.